This TCR beta chain was observed in a study of chemoradiotherapy in HPV16-positive cancers. V lost 4 bases and J lost 2, with 2 bases in between. CDR3 length: 11 residues. Germline-derived CDR1 and CDR2 are LNHDA and SQIVND (reference sequence). Clones were sequenced by immunoSEQ multiplex PCR, and TCRdb holds only the in-frame ones, with some missing. Of tens of thousands of clones detected, around 80% appear once; the ten largest clones hold about 5.5%. Specimen: blood, collected from a patient who underwent chemoradiotherapy. The rearrangement links TRBV19 to TRBJ1-2, with D unclear. This receptor was identified in a human donor with HPV-associated anogenital cancer. The CDR3 loop reads CASSNNYGYTF. CDR3 sequence (DNA): TGTGCCAGTAGTAACAACTATGGCTACACCTTC.